The clone carrying this TCR beta chain turned up a few times. The antigen is not known. Clones were read by immunoSEQ multiplex PCR, and TCRdb kept only the in-frame ones, dropping some. The repertoire includes about 52,000 clones, approximately 80% of them detected once, and around 4.9% sits in the top ten. This CDR3 contains 8 residues. Germline V gives CDR1 GTSNPN, CDR2 SVGIG (reference sequence). These data are taken from a study of a mutant IDH1 vaccine in newly diagnosed glioma. Study information: The start of vaccination came 4-6 weeks after radiotherapy alone, or with temozolomide cycles. Week 47 marked visit V13, whereas week 35 marked visit V12.

Time point specified: week 47, end of study. Each dose of the vaccine consisted of 300 ug of mutant IDH1 20-mer peptide, with topical imiquimod. Tumors from donors were new WHO grade 3 or 4 IDH1-mutant astrocytomas with ATRX loss. The chain is built from TRBV30 and TRBJ1-2, with a tentative D call TRBD1 (5 bases). The specimen was PBMCs, collected from a glioma patient whose treatment included an IDH1 peptide vaccine. The sequence was obtained from a woman aged 40 to 55 with glioma. Some clones in this sample may be carry-over from other donors' samples. CDR3 loop: CGQGGYTF. The CDR3, as DNA: TGTGGTCAGGGTGGCTACACCTTC.